This TCR beta chain derives from a study of T cell changes during pregnancy in multiple sclerosis. The V and J ends lost 8 bases and 6 bases, in that order; junction bases with no gene match: 12. In germline, CDR1 is MRHNA, CDR2 SNTAGT. The CDR3 consists of 15 residues. Repertoires were generated with immunoSEQ multiplex PCR, while TCRdb's copy carries only in-frame clones and drops some. Among 20,000 or so clones listed, roughly nine tenths were seen once. The sequencing used CD8+ T cells from peripheral blood mononuclear cells, collected in the third trimester of pregnancy. The chain links TRBV6-4 to TRBJ2-3; 9 bases match TRBD2. The TCR was taken from a female donor in good health, enrolled as a control in a pregnancy study. The CDR3 DNA is TGTGCCAGCGGACCTACTAGCGGGTCGGCGGATACGCAGTATTTT. This gives the protein CASGPTSGSADTQYF.